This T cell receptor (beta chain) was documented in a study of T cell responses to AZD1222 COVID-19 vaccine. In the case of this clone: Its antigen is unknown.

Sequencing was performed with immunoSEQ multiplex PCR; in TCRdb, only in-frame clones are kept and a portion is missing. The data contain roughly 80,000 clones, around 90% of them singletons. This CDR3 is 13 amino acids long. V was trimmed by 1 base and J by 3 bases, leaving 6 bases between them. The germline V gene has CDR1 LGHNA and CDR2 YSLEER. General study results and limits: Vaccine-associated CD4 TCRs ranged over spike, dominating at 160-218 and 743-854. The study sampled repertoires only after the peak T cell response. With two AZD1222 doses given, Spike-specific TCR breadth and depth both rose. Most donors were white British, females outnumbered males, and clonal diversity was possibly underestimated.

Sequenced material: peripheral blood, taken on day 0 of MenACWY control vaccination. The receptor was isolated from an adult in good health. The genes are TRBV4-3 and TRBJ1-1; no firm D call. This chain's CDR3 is CASSQVSYTEAFF. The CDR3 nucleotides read TGCGCCAGCAGCCAAGTCTCTTACACTGAAGCTTTCTTT.